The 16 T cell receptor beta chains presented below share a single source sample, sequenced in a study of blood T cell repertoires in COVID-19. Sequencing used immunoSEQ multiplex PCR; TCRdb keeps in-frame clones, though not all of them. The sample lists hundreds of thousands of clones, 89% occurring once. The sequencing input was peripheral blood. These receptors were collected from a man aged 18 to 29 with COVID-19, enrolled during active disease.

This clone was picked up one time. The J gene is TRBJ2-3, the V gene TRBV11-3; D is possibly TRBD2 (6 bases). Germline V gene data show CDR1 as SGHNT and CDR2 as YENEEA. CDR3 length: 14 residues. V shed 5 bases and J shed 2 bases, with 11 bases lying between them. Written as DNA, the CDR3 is TGTGCCAGCAGCCGAGGGAGGATCACAGATACGCAGTATTTT. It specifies CASSRGRITDTQYF. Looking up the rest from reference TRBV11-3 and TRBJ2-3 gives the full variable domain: EAGVVQSPRYKIIEKKQPVAFWCNPISGHNTLYWYLQNLGQGPELLIRYENEEAVDDSQLPKDRFSAERLKGVDSTLKIQPAELGDSAVYLCASSRGRITDTQYFGPGTRLTVL.

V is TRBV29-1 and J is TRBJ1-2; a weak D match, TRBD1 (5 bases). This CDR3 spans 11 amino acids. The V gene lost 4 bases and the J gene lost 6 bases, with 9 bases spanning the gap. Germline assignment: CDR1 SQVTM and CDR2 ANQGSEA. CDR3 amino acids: CSVGQGNGYTF. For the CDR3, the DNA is TGCAGCGTTGGTCAGGGTAATGGCTACACCTTC.

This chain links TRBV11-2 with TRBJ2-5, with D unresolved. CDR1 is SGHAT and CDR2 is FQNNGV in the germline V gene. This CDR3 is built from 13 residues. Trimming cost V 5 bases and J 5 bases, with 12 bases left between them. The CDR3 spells CASSKRTRETQYF. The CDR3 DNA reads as TGTGCCAGCAGCAAAAGAACGCGGGAGACCCAGTACTTC.

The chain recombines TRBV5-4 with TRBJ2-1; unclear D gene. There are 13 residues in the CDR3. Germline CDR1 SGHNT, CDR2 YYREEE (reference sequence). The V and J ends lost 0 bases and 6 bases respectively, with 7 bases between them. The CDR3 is CASSLEKANEQFF. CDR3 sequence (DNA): TGTGCCAGCAGCTTGGAGAAAGCCAATGAGCAGTTCTTC.

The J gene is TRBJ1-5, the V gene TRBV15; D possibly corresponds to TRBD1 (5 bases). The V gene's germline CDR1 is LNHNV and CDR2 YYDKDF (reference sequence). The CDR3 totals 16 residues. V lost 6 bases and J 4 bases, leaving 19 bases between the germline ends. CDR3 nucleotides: TGTGCCACCAGTAAGTCCGGCATGGGGGGGAATCAGCCCCAGCATTTT. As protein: CATSKSGMGGNQPQHF.

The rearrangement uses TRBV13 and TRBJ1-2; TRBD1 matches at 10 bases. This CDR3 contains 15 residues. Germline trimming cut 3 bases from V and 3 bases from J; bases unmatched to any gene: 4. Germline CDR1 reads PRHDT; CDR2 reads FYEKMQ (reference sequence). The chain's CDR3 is CASSLWTGGDYGYTF. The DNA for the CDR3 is TGTGCCAGCAGCTTGTGGACAGGGGGGGACTATGGCTACACCTTC. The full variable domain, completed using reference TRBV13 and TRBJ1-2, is AAGVIQSPRHLIKEKRETATLKCYPIPRHDTVYWYQQGPGQDPQFLISFYEKMQSDKGSIPDRFSAQQFSDYHSELNMSSLELGDSALYFCASSLWTGGDYGYTFGSGTRLTVV.

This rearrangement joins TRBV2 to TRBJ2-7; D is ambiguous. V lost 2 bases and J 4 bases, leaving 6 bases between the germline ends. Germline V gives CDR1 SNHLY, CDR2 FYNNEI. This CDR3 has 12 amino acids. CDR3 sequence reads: CASSELLYEQYF. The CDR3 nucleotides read TGTGCCAGCAGTGAACTACTATACGAGCAGTACTTC.

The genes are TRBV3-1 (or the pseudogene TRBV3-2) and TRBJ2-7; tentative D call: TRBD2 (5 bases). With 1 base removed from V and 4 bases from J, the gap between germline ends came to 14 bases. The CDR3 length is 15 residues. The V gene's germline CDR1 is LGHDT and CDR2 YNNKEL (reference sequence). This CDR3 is CASSQGSGNAYEQYF. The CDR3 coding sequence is TGTGCCAGCAGCCAAGGCTCGGGGAATGCGTACGAGCAGTACTTC.

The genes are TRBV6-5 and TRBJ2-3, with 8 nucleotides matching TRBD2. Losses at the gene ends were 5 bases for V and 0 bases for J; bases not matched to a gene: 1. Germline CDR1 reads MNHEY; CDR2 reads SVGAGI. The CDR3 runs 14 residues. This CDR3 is CASSSGGSTDTQYF. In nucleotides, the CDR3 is TGTGCCAGCAGTAGCGGGGGAAGCACAGATACGCAGTATTTT.

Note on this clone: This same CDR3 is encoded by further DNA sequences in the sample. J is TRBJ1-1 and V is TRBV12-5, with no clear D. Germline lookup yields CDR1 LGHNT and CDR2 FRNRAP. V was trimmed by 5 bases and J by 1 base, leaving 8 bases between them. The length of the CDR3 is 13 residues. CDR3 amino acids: CASGLAGNTEAFF. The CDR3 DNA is TGTGCTAGTGGTCTAGCAGGGAACACTGAAGCTTTCTTT. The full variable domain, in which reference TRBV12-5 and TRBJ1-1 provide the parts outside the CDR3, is DARVTQTPRHKVTEMGQEVTMRCQPILGHNTVFWYRQTMMQGLELLAYFRNRAPLDDSGMPKDRFSAEMPDATLATLKIQPSEPRDSAVYFCASGLAGNTEAFFGQGTRLTVV.

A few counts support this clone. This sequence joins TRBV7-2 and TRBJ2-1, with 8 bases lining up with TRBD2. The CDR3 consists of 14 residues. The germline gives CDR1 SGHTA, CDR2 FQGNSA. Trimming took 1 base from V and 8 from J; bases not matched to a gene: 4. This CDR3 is CASSLGGLVHEQFF. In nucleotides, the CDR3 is TGTGCCAGCAGCTTAGGGGGACTAGTCCATGAGCAGTTCTTC. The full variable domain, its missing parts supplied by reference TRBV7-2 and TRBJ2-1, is GAGVSQSPSNKVTEKGKDVELRCDPISGHTALYWYRQSLGQGLEFLIYFQGNSAPDKSGLPSDRFSAERTGGSVSTLTIQRTQQEDSAVYLCASSLGGLVHEQFFGPGTRLTVL.

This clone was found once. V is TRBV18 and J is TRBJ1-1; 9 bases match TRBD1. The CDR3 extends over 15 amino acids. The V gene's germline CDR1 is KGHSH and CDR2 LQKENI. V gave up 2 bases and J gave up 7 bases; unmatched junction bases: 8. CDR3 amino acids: CASSPAGTGLLEAFF. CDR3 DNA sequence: TGTGCCAGCTCACCAGCCGGGACAGGGTTGCTTGAAGCTTTCTTT.

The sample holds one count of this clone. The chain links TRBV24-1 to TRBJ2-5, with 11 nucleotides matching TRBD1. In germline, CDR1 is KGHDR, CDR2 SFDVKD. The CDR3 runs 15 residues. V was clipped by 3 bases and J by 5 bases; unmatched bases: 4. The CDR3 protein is CATSDGTGGEETQYF. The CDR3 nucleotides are TGTGCCACCAGTGATGGGACAGGGGGTGAGGAGACCCAGTACTTC.

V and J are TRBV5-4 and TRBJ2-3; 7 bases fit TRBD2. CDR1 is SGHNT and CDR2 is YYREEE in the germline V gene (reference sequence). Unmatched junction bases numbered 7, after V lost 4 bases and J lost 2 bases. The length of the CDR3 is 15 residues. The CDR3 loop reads CASSQRLALTDTQYF. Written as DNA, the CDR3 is TGTGCCAGCAGCCAAAGACTAGCCCTCACAGATACGCAGTATTTT. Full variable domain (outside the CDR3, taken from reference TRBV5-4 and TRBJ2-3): ETGVTQSPTHLIKTRGQQVTLRCSSQSGHNTVSWYQQALGQGPQFIFQYYREEENGRGNFPPRFSGLQFPNYSSELNVNALELDDSALYLCASSQRLALTDTQYFGPGTRLTVL.

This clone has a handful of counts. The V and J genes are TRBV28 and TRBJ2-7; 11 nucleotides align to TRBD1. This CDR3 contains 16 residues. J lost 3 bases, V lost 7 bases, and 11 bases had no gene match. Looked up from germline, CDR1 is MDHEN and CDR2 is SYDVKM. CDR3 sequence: CASIAPLGQGDYEQYF. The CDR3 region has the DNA TGTGCCAGCATTGCCCCCCTGGGACAGGGGGACTACGAGCAGTACTTC.

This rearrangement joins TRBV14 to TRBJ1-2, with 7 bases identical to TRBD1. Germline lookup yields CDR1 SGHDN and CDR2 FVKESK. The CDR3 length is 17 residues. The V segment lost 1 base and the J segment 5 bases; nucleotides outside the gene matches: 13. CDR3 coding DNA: TGTGCCAGCAGCCAAGCTGAATGGGACAGAGCCCCTTATGGCTACACCTTC. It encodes CASSQAEWDRAPYGYTF.